This T cell receptor beta chain is drawn from a study of shared clonotypes between healthy human individuals. Germline CDR1 and CDR2: MNHNY and SVGAGI (reference sequence). The CDR3 contains 14 residues. V shed 0 bases and J shed 1 base, with 7 bases lying between them. Splitting of each subset's genomic DNA was done evenly across several immunoSEQ plates. The assay was immunoSEQ multiplex PCR, and TCRdb's table has in-frame clones only and misses some. The profile shows 700,000 or so clones, about three quarters of them singletons. The receptor was derived from a woman aged 25 to 39 in good health. Sequenced material: memory CD4+ T cells sorted from blood. The subset denotes: CD45RA-negative fraction. The chain uses TRBV6-6 and TRBJ2-7, with D hard to call. The CDR3 spells CASSYSTLSYEQYF. CDR3 sequence (DNA): TGTGCCAGCAGTTACTCGACGTTATCCTACGAGCAGTACTTC.